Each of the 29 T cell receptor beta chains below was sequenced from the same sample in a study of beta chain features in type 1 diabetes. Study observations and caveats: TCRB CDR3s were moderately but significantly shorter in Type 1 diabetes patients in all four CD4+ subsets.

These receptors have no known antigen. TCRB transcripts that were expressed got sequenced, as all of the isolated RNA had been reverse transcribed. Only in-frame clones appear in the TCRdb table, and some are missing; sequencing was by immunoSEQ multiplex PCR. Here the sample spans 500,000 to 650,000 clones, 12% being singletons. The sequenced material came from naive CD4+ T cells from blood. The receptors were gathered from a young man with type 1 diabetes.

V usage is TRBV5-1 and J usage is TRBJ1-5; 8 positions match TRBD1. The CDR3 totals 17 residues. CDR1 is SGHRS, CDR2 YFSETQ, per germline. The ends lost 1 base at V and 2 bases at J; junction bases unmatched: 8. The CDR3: CASSLRGTGGGNQPQHF. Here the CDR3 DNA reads TGCGCCAGCAGCTTGCGAGGGACAGGTGGAGGCAATCAGCCCCAGCATTTT.

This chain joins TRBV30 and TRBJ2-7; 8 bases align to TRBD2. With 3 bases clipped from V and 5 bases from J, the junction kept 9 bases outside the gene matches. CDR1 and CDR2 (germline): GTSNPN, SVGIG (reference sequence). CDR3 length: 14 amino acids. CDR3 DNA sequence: TGTGCCTGGAGGGACGGGACTAGTTCCCACGAGCAGTACTTC. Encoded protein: CAWRDGTSSHEQYF.

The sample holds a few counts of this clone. The CDR3 bases are TGTGCCAGCAGCCAAGTGTCGATGGGGGTGGCCTATGGCTACACCTTC. Its translation: CASSQVSMGVAYGYTF. The chain has TRBV16 and TRBJ1-2; D perhaps matches TRBD1 (5 bases). The CDR3 loop spans 16 amino acids. V was pared by 2 bases and J by 4 bases, with 17 bases between. Germline values: CDR1 KGHSY, CDR2 FQNENV.

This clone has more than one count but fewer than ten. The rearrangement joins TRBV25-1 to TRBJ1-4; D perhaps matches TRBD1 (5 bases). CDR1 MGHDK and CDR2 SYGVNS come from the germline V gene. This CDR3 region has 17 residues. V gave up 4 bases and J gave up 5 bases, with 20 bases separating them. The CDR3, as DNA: TGTGCCAGCAGTGCAAAGTCAGGGTCAGCCAGGAATGAAAAACTGTTTTTT. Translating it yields CASSAKSGSARNEKLFF.

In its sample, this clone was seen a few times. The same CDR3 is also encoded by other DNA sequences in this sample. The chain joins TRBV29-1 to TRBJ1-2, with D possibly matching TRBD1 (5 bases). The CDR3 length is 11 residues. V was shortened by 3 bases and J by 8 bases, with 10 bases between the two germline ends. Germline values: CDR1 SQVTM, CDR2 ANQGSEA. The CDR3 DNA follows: TGCAGCGTTGACAGGGTCGGCGGCTACACCTTC. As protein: CSVDRVGGYTF.

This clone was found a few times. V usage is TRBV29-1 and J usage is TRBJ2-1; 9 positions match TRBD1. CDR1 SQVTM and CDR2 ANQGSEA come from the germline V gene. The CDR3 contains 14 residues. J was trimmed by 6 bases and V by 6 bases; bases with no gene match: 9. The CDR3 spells CSVDLTGGGNEQFF. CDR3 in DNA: TGCAGCGTCGATCTGACAGGGGGTGGCAATGAGCAGTTCTTC.

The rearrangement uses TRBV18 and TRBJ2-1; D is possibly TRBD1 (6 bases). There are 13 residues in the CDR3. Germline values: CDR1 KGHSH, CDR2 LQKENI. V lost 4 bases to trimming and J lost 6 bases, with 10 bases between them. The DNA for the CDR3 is TGTGCCAGCTCACTCGAACAGGGCAATGAGCAGTTCTTC. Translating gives CASSLEQGNEQFF.

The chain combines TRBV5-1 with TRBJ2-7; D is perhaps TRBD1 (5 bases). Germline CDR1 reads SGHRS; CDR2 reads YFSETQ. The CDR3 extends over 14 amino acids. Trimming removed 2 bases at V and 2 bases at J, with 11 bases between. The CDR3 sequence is CASSLRQTPYEQYF. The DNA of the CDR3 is TGCGCCAGCAGCTTACGACAGACCCCCTACGAGCAGTACTTC.

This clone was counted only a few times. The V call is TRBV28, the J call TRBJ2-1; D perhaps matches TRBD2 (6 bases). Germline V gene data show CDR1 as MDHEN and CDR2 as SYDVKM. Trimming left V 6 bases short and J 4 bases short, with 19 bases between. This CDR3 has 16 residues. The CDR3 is CASSLPGRSGYNEQFF. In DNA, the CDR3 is TGTGCCAGCAGCCTTCCGGGGAGGTCGGGGTACAATGAGCAGTTCTTC.

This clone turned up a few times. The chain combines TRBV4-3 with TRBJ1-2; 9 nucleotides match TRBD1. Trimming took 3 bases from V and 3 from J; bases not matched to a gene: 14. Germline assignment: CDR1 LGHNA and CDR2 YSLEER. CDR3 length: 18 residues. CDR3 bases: TGCGCCAGCAGCCAGCAACCTCCGGGACAGGGCCCCGACTATGGCTACACCTTC. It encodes CASSQQPPGQGPDYGYTF.

CDR3 DNA: TGTGCCAGCAGCGTAGATCCACTCCCAGCACTAGATACGCAGTATTTT. Translation gives CASSVDPLPALDTQYF. The V and J genes are TRBV9 and TRBJ2-3, with unresolved D. Per the germline V gene, CDR1 is SGDLS and CDR2 is YYNGEE. Trimming removed 0 bases at V and 5 bases at J, with 16 bases between. This CDR3 comprises 16 residues. The entire variable domain, with the rest obtained from reference TRBV9 and TRBJ2-3, is as follows: DSGVTQTPKHLITATGQRVTLRCSPRSGDLSVYWYQQSLDQGLQFLIQYYNGEERAKGNILERFSAQQFPDLHSELNLSSLELGDSALYFCASSVDPLPALDTQYFGPGTRLTVL.

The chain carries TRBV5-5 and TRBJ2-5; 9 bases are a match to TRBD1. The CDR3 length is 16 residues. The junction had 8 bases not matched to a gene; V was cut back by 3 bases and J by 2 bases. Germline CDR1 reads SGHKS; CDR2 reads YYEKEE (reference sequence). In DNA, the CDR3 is TGTGCCAGCAGCTCTAATCCGACAGGGGGACAAGAGACCCAGTACTTC. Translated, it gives CASSSNPTGGQETQYF.

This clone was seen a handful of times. This CDR3 is CASSYGGRWYGYTF. DNA for the CDR3: TGTGCCAGCAGCTATGGGGGGCGATGGTATGGCTACACCTTC. The rearrangement uses TRBV7-2 and TRBJ1-2, with TRBD1 as a possible D gene (6 bases). This CDR3 spans 14 amino acids. The germline gives CDR1 SGHTA, CDR2 FQGNSA. V lost 4 bases and J lost 5, with 14 bases in between.

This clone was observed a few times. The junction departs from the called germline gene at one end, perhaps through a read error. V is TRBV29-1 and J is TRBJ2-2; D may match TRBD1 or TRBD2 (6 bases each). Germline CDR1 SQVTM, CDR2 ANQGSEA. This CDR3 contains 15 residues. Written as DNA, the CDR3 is TGCAGCGTCGAAGAGGGGGGCCCTACCACCGGGGAGCTGTTTTTT. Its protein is CSVEEGGPTTGELFF.

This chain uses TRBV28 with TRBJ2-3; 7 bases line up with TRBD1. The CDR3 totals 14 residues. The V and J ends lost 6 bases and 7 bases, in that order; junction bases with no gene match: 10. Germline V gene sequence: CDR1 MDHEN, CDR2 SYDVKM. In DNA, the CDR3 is TGTGCCAGCAGACCCACCCCGACAGGGAATACGCAGTATTTT. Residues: CASRPTPTGNTQYF. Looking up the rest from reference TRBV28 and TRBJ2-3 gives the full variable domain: DVKVTQSSRYLVKRTGEKVFLECVQDMDHENMFWYRQDPGLGLRLIYFSYDVKMKEKGDIPEGYSVSREKKERFSLILESASTNQTSMYLCASRPTPTGNTQYFGPGTRLTVL.

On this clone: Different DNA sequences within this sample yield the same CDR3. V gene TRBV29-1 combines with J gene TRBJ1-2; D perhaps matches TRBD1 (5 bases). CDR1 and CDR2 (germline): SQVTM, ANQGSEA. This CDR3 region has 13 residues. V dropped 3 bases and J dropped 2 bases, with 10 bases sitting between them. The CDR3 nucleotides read TGCAGCGTTGATCAGGGAGAAAACTATGGCTACACCTTC. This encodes CSVDQGENYGYTF.

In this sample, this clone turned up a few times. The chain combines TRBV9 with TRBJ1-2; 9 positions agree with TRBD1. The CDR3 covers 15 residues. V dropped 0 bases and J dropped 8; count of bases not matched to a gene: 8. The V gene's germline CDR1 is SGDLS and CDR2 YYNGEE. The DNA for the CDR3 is TGTGCCAGCAGCGTAGGCTCGGGGACAGGGTCGGGCTACACCTTC. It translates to CASSVGSGTGSGYTF.

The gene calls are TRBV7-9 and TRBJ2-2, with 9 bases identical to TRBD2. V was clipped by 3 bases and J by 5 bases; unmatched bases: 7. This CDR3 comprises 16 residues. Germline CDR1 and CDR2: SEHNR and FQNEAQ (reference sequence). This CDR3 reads CASSFHLSGSTGELFF. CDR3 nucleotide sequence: TGTGCCAGCAGCTTTCACCTTAGCGGGAGTACCGGGGAGCTGTTTTTT.

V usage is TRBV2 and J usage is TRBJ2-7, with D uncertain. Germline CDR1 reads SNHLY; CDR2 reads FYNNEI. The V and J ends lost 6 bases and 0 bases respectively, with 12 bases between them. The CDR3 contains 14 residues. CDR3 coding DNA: TGTGCCAGCAGACCTGGGTACAGCTCCTACGAGCAGTACTTC. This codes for CASRPGYSSYEQYF. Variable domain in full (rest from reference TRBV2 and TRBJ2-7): EPEVTQTPSHQVTQMGQEVILRCVPISNHLYFYWYRQILGQKVEFLVSFYNNEISEKSEIFDDQFSVERPDGSNFTLKIRSTKLEDSAMYFCASRPGYSSYEQYFGPGTRLTVT.

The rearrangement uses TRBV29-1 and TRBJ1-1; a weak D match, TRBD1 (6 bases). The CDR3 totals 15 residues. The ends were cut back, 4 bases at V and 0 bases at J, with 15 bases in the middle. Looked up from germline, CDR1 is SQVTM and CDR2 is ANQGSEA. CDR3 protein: CSVALGQTMNTEAFF. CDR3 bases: TGCAGCGTTGCTCTTGGACAGACCATGAACACTGAAGCTTTCTTT. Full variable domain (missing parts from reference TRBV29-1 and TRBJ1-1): SAVISQKPSRDICQRGTSLTIQCQVDSQVTMMFWYRQQPGQSLTLIATANQGSEATYESGFVIDKFPISRPNLTFSTLTVSNMSPEDSSIYLCSVALGQTMNTEAFFGQGTRLTVV.

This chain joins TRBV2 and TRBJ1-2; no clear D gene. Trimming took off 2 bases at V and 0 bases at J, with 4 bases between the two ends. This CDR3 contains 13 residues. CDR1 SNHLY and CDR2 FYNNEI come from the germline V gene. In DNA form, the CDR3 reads TGTGCCAGCAGTGAATCCCCTAACTATGGCTACACCTTC. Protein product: CASSESPNYGYTF.

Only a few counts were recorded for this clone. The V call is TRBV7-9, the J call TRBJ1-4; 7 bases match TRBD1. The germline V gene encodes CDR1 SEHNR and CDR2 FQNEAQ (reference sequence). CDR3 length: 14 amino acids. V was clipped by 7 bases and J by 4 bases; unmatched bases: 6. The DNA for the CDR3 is TGTGCCAGCACCCTGGGACAGTTTAATGAAAAACTGTTTTTT. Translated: CASTLGQFNEKLFF.

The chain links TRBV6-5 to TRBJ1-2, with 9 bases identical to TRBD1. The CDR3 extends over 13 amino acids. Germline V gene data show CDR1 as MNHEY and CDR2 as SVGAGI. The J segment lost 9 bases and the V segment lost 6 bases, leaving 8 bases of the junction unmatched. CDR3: CASRTGQGLRYTF. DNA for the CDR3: TGTGCCAGCAGAACGGGACAGGGCCTTCGCTACACCTTC.

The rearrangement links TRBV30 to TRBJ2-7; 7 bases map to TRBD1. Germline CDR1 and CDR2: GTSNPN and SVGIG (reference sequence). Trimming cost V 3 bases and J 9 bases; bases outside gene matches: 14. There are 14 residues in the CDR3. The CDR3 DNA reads TGTGCCTGGAGGGATACAGGGGTCCCCCCCTGGCAGTACTTC. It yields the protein CAWRDTGVPPWQYF.

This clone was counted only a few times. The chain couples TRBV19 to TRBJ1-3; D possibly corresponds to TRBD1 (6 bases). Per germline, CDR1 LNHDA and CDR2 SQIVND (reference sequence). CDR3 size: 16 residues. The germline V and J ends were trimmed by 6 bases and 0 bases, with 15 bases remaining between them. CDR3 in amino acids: CASRTYGDISGNTIYF. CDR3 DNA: TGTGCCAGTAGAACCTATGGGGACATCTCTGGAAACACCATATATTTT.

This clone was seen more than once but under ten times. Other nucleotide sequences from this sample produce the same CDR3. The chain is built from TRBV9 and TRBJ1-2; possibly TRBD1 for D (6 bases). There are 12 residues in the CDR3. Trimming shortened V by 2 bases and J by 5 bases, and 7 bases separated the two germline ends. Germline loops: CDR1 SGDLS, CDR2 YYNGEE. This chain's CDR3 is CASSVDRYGYTF. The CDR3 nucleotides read TGTGCCAGCAGCGTGGACAGATATGGCTACACCTTC.

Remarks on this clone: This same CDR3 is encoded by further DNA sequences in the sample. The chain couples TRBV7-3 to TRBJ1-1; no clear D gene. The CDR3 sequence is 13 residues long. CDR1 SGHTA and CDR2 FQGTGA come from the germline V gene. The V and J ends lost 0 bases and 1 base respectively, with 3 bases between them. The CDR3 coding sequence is TGTGCCAGCAGCTTAACCGGGAACACTGAAGCTTTCTTT. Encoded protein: CASSLTGNTEAFF.

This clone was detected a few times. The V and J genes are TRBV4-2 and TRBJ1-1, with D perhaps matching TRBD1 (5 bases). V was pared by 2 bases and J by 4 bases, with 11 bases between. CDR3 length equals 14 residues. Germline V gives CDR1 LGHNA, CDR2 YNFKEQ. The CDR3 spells CASSQPQVATEAFF. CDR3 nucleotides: TGTGCCAGCAGCCAACCACAGGTGGCCACTGAAGCTTTCTTT.

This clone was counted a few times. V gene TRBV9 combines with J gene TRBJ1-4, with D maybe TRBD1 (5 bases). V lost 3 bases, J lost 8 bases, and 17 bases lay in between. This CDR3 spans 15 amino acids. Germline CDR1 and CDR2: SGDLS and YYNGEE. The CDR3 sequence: CASSGPGPWGEKLFF. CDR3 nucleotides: TGTGCCAGCAGCGGACCGGGACCGTGGGGAGAAAAACTGTTTTTT.